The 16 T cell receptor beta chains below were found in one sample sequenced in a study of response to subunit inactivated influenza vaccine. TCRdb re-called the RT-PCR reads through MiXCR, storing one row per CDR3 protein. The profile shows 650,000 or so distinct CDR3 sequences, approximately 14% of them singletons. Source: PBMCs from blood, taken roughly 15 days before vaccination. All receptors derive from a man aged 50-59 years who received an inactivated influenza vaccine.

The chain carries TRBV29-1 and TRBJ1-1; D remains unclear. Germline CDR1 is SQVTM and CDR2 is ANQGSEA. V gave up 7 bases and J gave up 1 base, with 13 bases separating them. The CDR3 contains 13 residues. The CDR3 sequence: CSAVGQTNTEAFF. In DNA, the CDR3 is TGCAGCGCCGTGGGCCAGACGAACACTGAAGCTTTCTTT.

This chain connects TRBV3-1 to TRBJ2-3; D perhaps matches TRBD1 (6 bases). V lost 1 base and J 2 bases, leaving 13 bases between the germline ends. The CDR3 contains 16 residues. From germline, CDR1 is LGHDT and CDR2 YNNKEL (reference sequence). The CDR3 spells CASSQGGTTNTDTQYF. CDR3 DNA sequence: TGTGCCAGCAGCCAAGGGGGGACAACCAACACAGATACGCAGTATTTT.

DNA for the CDR3: TGTGCCAGCAAAAGCGGGGGCGGCTATGAAAACACCATATATTTT. This translates into CASKSGGGYENTIYF. The rearrangement links TRBV7-2 to TRBJ1-3; possible D gene TRBD1, 6 bases. The ends were cut back, 7 bases at V and 6 bases at J, with 19 bases in the middle. Germline loops: CDR1 SGHTA, CDR2 FQGNSA. This CDR3 has 15 amino acids.

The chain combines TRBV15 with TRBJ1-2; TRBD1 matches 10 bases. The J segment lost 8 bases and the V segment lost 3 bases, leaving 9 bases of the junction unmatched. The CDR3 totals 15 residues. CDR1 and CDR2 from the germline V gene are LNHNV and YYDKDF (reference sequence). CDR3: CATSRGAGTGDGYTF. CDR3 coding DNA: TGTGCCACCAGCAGGGGAGCCGGGACAGGGGACGGCTACACCTTC.

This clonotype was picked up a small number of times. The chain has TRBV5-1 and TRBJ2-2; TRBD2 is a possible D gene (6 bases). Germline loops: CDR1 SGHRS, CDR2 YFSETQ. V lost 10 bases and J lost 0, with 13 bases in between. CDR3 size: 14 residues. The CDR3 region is CASHAGPNTGELFF. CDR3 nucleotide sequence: TGCGCCTCTCACGCGGGGCCGAACACCGGGGAGCTGTTTTTT.

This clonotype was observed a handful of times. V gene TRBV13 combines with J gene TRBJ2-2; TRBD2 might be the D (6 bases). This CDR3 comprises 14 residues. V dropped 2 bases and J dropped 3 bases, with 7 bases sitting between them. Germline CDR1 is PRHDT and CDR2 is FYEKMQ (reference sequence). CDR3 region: CASSLSGDTGELFF. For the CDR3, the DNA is TGTGCCAGCAGCTTATCGGGAGACACCGGGGAGCTGTTTTTT.

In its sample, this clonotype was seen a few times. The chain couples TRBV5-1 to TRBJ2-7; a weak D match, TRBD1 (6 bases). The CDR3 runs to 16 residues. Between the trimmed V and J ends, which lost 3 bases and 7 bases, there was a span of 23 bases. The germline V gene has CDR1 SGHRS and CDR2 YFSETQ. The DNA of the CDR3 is TGCGCCAGCAGCTATTACGCCGGGACACGGAGTTTGGAGCAGTACTTC. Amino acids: CASSYYAGTRSLEQYF.

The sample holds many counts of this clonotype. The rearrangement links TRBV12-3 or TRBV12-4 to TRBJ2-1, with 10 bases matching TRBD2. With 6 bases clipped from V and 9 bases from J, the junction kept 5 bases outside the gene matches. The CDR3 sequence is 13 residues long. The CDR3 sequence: CASRAGGPAEQFF. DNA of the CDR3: TGTGCCAGCAGAGCGGGAGGGCCGGCTGAGCAGTTCTTC.

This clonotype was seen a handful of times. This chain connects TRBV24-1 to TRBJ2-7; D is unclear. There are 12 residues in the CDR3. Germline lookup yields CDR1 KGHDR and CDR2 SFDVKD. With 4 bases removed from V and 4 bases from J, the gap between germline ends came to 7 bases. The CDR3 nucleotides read TGTGCCACCAGTGAGACTGATTACGAGCAGTACTTC. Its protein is CATSETDYEQYF.

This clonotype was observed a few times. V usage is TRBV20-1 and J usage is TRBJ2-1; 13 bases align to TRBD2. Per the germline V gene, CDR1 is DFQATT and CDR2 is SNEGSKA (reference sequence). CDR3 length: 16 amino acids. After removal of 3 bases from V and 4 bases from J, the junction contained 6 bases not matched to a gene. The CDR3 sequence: CSARAPTSGGYNEQFF. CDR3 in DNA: TGCAGTGCTAGGGCCCCGACTAGCGGGGGGTACAATGAGCAGTTCTTC.

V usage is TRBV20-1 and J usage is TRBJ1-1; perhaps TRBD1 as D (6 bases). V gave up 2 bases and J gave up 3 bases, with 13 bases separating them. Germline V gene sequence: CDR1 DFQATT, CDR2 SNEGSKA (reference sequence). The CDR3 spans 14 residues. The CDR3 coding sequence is TGCAGTGCTAGAACAGGGTCGGGGGACACTGAAGCTTTCTTT. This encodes CSARTGSGDTEAFF.

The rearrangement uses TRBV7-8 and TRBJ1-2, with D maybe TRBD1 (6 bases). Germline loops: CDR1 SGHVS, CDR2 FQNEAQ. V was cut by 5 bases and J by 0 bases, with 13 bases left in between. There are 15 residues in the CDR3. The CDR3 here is CASSPGDTANYGYTF. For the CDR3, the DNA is TGTGCCAGCAGCCCCGGGGACACCGCTAACTATGGCTACACCTTC.

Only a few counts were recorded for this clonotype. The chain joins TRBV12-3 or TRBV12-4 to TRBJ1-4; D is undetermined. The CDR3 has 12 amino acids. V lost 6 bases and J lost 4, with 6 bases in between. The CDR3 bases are TGTGCCAGCAGACGAATTAATGAAAAACTGTTTTTT. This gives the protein CASRRINEKLFF.

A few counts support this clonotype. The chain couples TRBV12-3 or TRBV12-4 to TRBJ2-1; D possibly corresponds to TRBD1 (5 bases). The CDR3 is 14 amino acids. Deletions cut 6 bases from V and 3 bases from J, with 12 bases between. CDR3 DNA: TGTGCCAGCAGCTTGGACATTTTCTACAATGAGCAGTTCTTC. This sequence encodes CASSLDIFYNEQFF.

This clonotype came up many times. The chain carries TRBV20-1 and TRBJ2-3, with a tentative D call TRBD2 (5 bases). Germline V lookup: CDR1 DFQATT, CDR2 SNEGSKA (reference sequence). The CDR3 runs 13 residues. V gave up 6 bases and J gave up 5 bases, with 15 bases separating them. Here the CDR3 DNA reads TGCAGTGCCATGGGAGAGGTTGGAGATACGCAGTATTTT. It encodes CSAMGEVGDTQYF.

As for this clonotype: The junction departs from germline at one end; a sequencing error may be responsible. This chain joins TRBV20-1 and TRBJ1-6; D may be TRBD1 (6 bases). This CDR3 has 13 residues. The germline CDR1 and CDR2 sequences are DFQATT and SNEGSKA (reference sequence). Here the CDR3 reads CSASDSPNSPLYF. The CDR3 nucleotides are TGCAGTGCCTCGGACAGTCCAAATTCACCCCTCTACTTT.